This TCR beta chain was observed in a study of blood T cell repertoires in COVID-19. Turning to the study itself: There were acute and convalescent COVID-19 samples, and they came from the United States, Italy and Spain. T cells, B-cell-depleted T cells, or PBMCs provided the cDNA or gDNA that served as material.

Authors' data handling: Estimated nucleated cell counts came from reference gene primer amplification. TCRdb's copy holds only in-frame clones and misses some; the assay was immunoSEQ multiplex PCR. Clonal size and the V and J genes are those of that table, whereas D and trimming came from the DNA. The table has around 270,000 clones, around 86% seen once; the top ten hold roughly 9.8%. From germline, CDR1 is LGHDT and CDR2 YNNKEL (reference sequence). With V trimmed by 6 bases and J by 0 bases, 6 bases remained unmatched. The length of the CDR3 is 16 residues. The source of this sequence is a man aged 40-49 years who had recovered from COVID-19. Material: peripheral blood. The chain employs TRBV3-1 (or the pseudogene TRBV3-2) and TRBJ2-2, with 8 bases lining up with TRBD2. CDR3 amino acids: CASSLYGGANTGELFF. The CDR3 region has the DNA TGTGCCAGCAGTTTATACGGGGGGGCGAACACCGGGGAGCTGTTTTTT.